This record covers a single T cell receptor (beta chain). The time point is: pretreatment peripheral blood. This sample was taken from a study of PD-L1 blockade in urothelial cancer. Study context: Most patients, about 90% of the roughly 29, were males with bladder-origin cancer. The median number of T cells present in blood samples was about 130,000.

V lost 8 bases and J lost 0; bases outside the gene matches: 9. Germline CDR1 is ENHRY and CDR2 is SYGVKD. The CDR3 consists of 16 residues. Each PCR received spiked synthetic TCR analog templates. Repertoires were generated with immunoSEQ multiplex PCR, while TCRdb's copy carries only in-frame clones and drops some. The profile shows some 56,000 clones, about 80% of them singletons. The source is a man aged 50 to 60 with urothelial cancer. The rearrangement links TRBV10-3 to TRBJ1-3; 8 nucleotides align to TRBD1. This specimen consisted of PBMCs, obtained around atezolizumab (anti-PD-L1) treatment. This CDR3 reads CAIGDRGHSSGNTIYF. The CDR3 nucleotides read TGTGCCATCGGAGACAGGGGCCACAGCTCTGGAAACACCATATATTTT.